A single sample gave rise to the 30 T cell receptor beta chains below, sequenced in a study of coeliac disease. Data came from immunoSEQ multiplex PCR; TCRdb stores just in-frame clones and leaves some out. The sample carries thousands of clones, around 68% recorded once. Sequences were obtained from lymphocytes from the gut lamina propria. Receptors were obtained from a man in his sixties with celiac disease on a gluten-free diet.

The chain employs TRBV6-1 and TRBJ1-1; the D is unclear. The CDR3 contains 15 residues. V was clipped by 2 bases and J by 0 bases, with 10 bases between them. CDR1 and CDR2 (germline): MNHNS, SASEGT. The chain's CDR3 is CASSESRVMNTEAFF. In DNA form, the CDR3 reads TGTGCCAGCAGTGAATCTCGGGTCATGAACACTGAAGCTTTCTTT.

This clone has only a few counts. The CDR3: CASSHSGQGNSPLHF. The CDR3, as DNA: TGTGCCAGCAGCCACTCGGGACAGGGCAATTCACCCCTCCACTTT. The chain links TRBV11-2 to TRBJ1-6, with 9 bases fitting TRBD1. With V trimmed by 5 bases and J by 7 bases, 6 bases remained unmatched. Per the germline V gene, CDR1 is SGHAT and CDR2 is FQNNGV. The CDR3 sequence is 15 residues long.

The rearrangement joins TRBV6-5 to TRBJ1-2; D is uncertain. V was shortened by 4 bases and J by 4 bases, with 13 bases between the two germline ends. Per germline, CDR1 MNHEY and CDR2 SVGAGI. The CDR3 contains 14 residues. CDR3 protein: CASSFRGGSYGYTF. The DNA for the CDR3 is TGTGCCAGCAGTTTTCGGGGAGGGAGCTATGGCTACACCTTC.

The chain carries TRBV7-6 and TRBJ2-7, with TRBD1 matching over 9 bases. CDR3 length equals 13 residues. Trimming at V came to 5 bases and at J to 5 bases, leaving 4 bases not matched to a gene. CDR1 SGHVS and CDR2 FNYEAQ come from the germline V gene. The CDR3 coding sequence is TGTGCCAGCAGCCTTGGACAGGGGCACGAGCAGTACTTC. This gives the protein CASSLGQGHEQYF.

The rearrangement uses TRBV5-1 and TRBJ1-4; D might be TRBD1 (5 bases). Per the germline V gene, CDR1 is SGHRS and CDR2 is YFSETQ. Trimming shortened V by 0 bases and J by 3 bases, and 12 bases separated the two germline ends. This CDR3 spans 16 amino acids. The CDR3 region is CASSLGDSLSNEKLFF. The CDR3 DNA reads TGCGCCAGCAGCTTGGGGGACTCCCTATCTAATGAAAAACTGTTTTTT.

V usage is TRBV2 and J usage is TRBJ2-5, with 12 bases identical to TRBD2. The CDR3 spans 14 residues. Germline trimming cut 5 bases from V and 4 bases from J; bases unmatched to any gene: 2. Germline V CDR1 and CDR2: SNHLY, FYNNEI. The CDR3 protein is CASSPGLAGETQYF. The DNA of the CDR3 is TGTGCCAGCAGTCCGGGACTAGCGGGAGAGACCCAGTACTTC.

This clone was found a few times. This chain joins TRBV9 and TRBJ2-3, with 14 bases lining up with TRBD2. Germline lookup yields CDR1 SGDLS and CDR2 YYNGEE. Losses at the gene ends were 4 bases for V and 4 bases for J; bases not matched to a gene: 5. The CDR3 extends over 16 amino acids. Written as DNA, the CDR3 is TGTGCCAGCAGCCCTTTGACTAGCGGGGGGGCAGATACGCAGTATTTT. As protein: CASSPLTSGGADTQYF. The variable domain in full, completed from reference TRBV9 and TRBJ2-3, reads DSGVTQTPKHLITATGQRVTLRCSPRSGDLSVYWYQQSLDQGLQFLIQYYNGEERAKGNILERFSAQQFPDLHSELNLSSLELGDSALYFCASSPLTSGGADTQYFGPGTRLTVL.

The chain uses TRBV9 and TRBJ2-3; TRBD1 matches at 9 bases. With 4 bases clipped from V and 4 bases from J, the junction kept 10 bases outside the gene matches. CDR1 is SGDLS and CDR2 is YYNGEE in the germline V gene. CDR3 length: 16 amino acids. DNA of the CDR3: TGTGCCAGCAGCCTTACATCCGGGACAGGGTCAGATACGCAGTATTTT. This codes for CASSLTSGTGSDTQYF.

V and J are TRBV6-1 and TRBJ2-3; a possible D gene is TRBD1 (6 bases). Germline V CDR1 and CDR2: MNHNS, SASEGT. This CDR3 is 14 amino acids long. V lost 5 bases and J lost 2, with 11 bases in between. CDR3 region: CASSLDSYTDTQYF. The DNA for the CDR3 is TGTGCCAGCAGTCTGGACAGTTACACAGATACGCAGTATTTT.

This clone was seen a few times. Other nucleotide sequences from this sample produce the same CDR3. The V and J genes are TRBV5-6 and TRBJ1-5; the D gene is possibly TRBD1 (5 bases). The CDR3 is 15 residues long. Germline V gives CDR1 SGHDT, CDR2 YYEEEE. The V end was cut by 1 base, the J end by 1 base, with 9 bases between. DNA for the CDR3: TGTGCCAGCAGCTTGAGACAGCAAAGCAATCAGCCCCAGCATTTT. Its protein is CASSLRQQSNQPQHF.

This chain joins TRBV27 and TRBJ1-5, with D possibly TRBD1 on 6 matching bases. CDR1 and CDR2 from the germline V gene are MNHEY and SMNVEV (reference sequence). V dropped 6 bases and J dropped 3 bases, with 15 bases sitting between them. CDR3 length: 15 residues. In DNA form, the CDR3 reads TGTGCCAGCAGGGACGACAGGTCCAACAATCAGCCCCAGCATTTT. This encodes CASRDDRSNNQPQHF.

CDR3 amino acids: CASSVDRREANTIYF. For the CDR3, the DNA is TGTGCCAGCAGTGTGGACCGGAGGGAGGCAAACACCATATATTTT. The rearrangement uses TRBV5-5 and TRBJ1-3, with D unclear. V lost 5 bases, J lost 6 bases, and 18 bases lay in between. Germline V lookup: CDR1 SGHKS, CDR2 YYEKEE (reference sequence). The CDR3 totals 15 residues.

The genes are TRBV10-2 and TRBJ2-7; 7 positions match TRBD1. Germline V lookup: CDR1 WSHSY, CDR2 SAAADI. The CDR3 runs to 13 residues. Germline trimming cut 6 bases from V and 4 bases from J; bases unmatched to any gene: 6. The CDR3 nucleotides read TGCGCCAGCAGCCGGGACAGCAGGTACGAGCAGTACTTC. As protein: CASSRDSRYEQYF.

V usage is TRBV2 and J usage is TRBJ2-7, with 11 bases matching TRBD2. The V segment lost 9 bases and the J segment 2 bases; nucleotides outside the gene matches: 6. Germline CDR1 reads SNHLY; CDR2 reads FYNNEI. The CDR3 contains 14 residues. This CDR3 reads CASRGLAVPYEQYF. As DNA, the CDR3 is TGTGCCAGTAGGGGACTAGCGGTTCCCTACGAGCAGTACTTC.

The chain has TRBV29-1 and TRBJ2-1; D is possibly TRBD1 (5 bases). V was cut by 2 bases and J by 2 bases, with 19 bases left in between. CDR3 length: 17 residues. Per germline, CDR1 SQVTM and CDR2 ANQGSEA. The DNA for the CDR3 is TGCAGCGTTGAACCGAGGCATGGTACAGGAACCTACAATGAGCAGTTCTTC. Translation: CSVEPRHGTGTYNEQFF.

The chain links TRBV7-7 to TRBJ2-3, with 8 bases lining up with TRBD1. The CDR3 is made up of 14 amino acids. The germline V gene has CDR1 SSHAT and CDR2 FNYEAQ (reference sequence). V shed 5 bases and J 4 bases; nucleotides not matched to a gene: 5. The CDR3 is CASSRRTGPDTQYF. CDR3 DNA: TGTGCCAGCAGCCGAAGGACAGGGCCAGATACGCAGTATTTT.

This clone is labeled as medium-sized. In DNA, the CDR3 is TGTGCCTGGAGTTGGGGATCAGGGCTACCTAATGAAAAACTGTTTTTT. Its protein is CAWSWGSGLPNEKLFF. The chain uses TRBV30 and TRBJ1-4, with D possibly TRBD1 on 5 matching bases. The V and J ends lost 2 bases and 3 bases respectively, with 16 bases between them. Germline V gene data show CDR1 as GTSNPN and CDR2 as SVGIG (reference sequence). This CDR3 spans 16 amino acids.

The chain combines TRBV29-1 with TRBJ2-7; 10 bases are a match to TRBD1. This CDR3 region has 14 residues. V dropped 6 bases and J dropped 4; count of bases not matched to a gene: 9. CDR1 and CDR2 from the germline V gene are SQVTM and ANQGSEA. Here the CDR3 DNA reads TGCAGCGTAGTCCGGGACAGGGGTATATACGAGCAGTACTTC. This translates into CSVVRDRGIYEQYF.

The chain has TRBV7-6 and TRBJ1-3; D not resolved. Trimming stripped 1 base from V and 0 bases from J, with 7 bases between. This CDR3 is 15 amino acids long. Germline V gene data show CDR1 as SGHVS and CDR2 as FNYEAQ. Here the CDR3 reads CASSLEPSSGNTIYF. As DNA, the CDR3 is TGTGCCAGCAGCTTAGAGCCGAGCTCTGGAAACACCATATATTTT. Supplemented by reference TRBV7-6 and TRBJ1-3, the full variable domain reads GAGVSQSPRYKVTKRGQDVALRCDPISGHVSLYWYRQALGQGPEFLTYFNYEAQQDKSGLPNDRFSAERPEGSISTLTIQRTEQRDSAMYRCASSLEPSSGNTIYFGEGSWLTVV.

The V gene is TRBV7-2, the J gene TRBJ1-5, with D unresolved. CDR1 and CDR2 (germline): SGHTA, FQGNSA. The V and J ends lost 5 bases and 6 bases respectively, with 14 bases between them. The CDR3 runs 14 residues. CDR3 nucleotide sequence: TGTGCCAGCAGCCCAGGCCGGGCGGGTCAGCCCCAGCATTTT. Translated, it gives CASSPGRAGQPQHF.

This chain connects TRBV28 to TRBJ1-5, with 9 nucleotides matching TRBD1. In germline, CDR1 is MDHEN, CDR2 SYDVKM. V lost 7 bases, J lost 0 bases, and 7 bases stayed unmatched. The CDR3 loop spans 16 amino acids. In nucleotides, the CDR3 is TGTGCCAGCACCCGGGACAGGGAATATAGCAATCAGCCCCAGCATTTT. Its protein product is CASTRDREYSNQPQHF. Full variable domain (rest looked up from reference TRBV28 and TRBJ1-5): DVKVTQSSRYLVKRTGEKVFLECVQDMDHENMFWYRQDPGLGLRLIYFSYDVKMKEKGDIPEGYSVSREKKERFSLILESASTNQTSMYLCASTRDREYSNQPQHFGDGTRLSIL.

The DNA of the CDR3 is TGTGCCAGCAGACATACCGGGACAGGGGCCACCGGGGAGCTGTTTTTT. This codes for CASRHTGTGATGELFF. The chain couples TRBV28 to TRBJ2-2, with 10 bases fitting TRBD1. This CDR3 is built from 16 residues. Trimming removed 6 bases from V and 4 bases from J; junction bases left unmatched: 8. Germline V gene lookup returns CDR1 MDHEN and CDR2 SYDVKM.

This clone appeared a few times. The chain links TRBV5-1 to TRBJ1-6; 9 bases agree with TRBD1. V lost 1 base, J lost 9 bases, and 8 bases stayed unmatched. This CDR3 has 16 residues. Germline-derived CDR1 and CDR2 are SGHRS and YFSETQ. CDR3 coding DNA: TGCGCCAGCAGCTTGCATAGGGGACAGGGACGTTCACCCCTCCACTTT. Translation: CASSLHRGQGRSPLHF.

In its sample, this clone was seen a few times. The chain carries TRBV5-1 and TRBJ2-5; 10 nucleotides agree with TRBD1. This CDR3 comprises 14 residues. J was trimmed by 3 bases and V by 2 bases; bases with no gene match: 1. CDR1 and CDR2 from the germline V gene are SGHRS and YFSETQ. The CDR3 nucleotides read TGCGCCAGCAGCTTAGGGACAGGGGAAGAGACCCAGTACTTC. It yields the protein CASSLGTGEETQYF. Based on the CDR3 plus reference TRBV5-1 and TRBJ2-5, the full variable domain is KAGVTQTPRYLIKTRGQQVTLSCSPISGHRSVSWYQQTPGQGLQFLFEYFSETQRNKGNFPGRFSGRQFSNSRSEMNVSTLELGDSALYLCASSLGTGEETQYFGPGTRLLVL.

This CDR3 is CASSSGYTGELFF. Here the CDR3 DNA reads TGCGCCAGCAGCAGCGGGTACACCGGGGAGCTGTTTTTT. The chain recombines TRBV5-1 with TRBJ2-2; perhaps TRBD2 as D (6 bases). Germline CDR1 reads SGHRS; CDR2 reads YFSETQ. This CDR3 has 13 amino acids. V was trimmed by 4 bases and J by 3 bases, leaving 7 bases between them.

This clone showed up just a few times. This chain links TRBV30 with TRBJ2-6; tentative D call: TRBD1 (6 bases). The CDR3 runs to 14 residues. Germline assignment: CDR1 GTSNPN and CDR2 SVGIG (reference sequence). V lost 4 bases, J lost 0 bases, and 7 bases lay in between. The CDR3, as DNA: TGTGCCTGGAACAGGGCCTCTGGGGCCAACGTCCTGACTTTC. Residues: CAWNRASGANVLTF.

The genes are TRBV7-2 and TRBJ2-2; 8 bases agree with TRBD1. V shed 8 bases and J 5 bases; nucleotides not matched to a gene: 4. Germline values: CDR1 SGHTA, CDR2 FQGNSA. The CDR3 loop spans 13 amino acids. The CDR3 loop is CASLRGRTGELFF. CDR3 DNA: TGTGCCAGCCTCAGGGGGCGAACCGGGGAGCTGTTTTTT.

This clone occurred once. This chain links TRBV4-2 with TRBJ2-2, with 9 bases fitting TRBD1. Trimming removed 4 bases from V and 4 bases from J; junction bases left unmatched: 7. Looked up from germline, CDR1 is LGHNA and CDR2 is YNFKEQ. CDR3 length: 16 residues. The CDR3 reads CASSPPGQGATGELFF. The DNA for the CDR3 is TGTGCCAGCAGCCCGCCGGGACAGGGAGCCACCGGGGAGCTGTTTTTT.

The genes are TRBV10-3 and TRBJ2-3; 10 bases are shared with TRBD2. The length of the CDR3 is 14 residues. V was clipped by 5 bases and J by 1 base; unmatched bases: 0. The germline V gene has CDR1 ENHRY and CDR2 SYGVKD. The CDR3 nucleotides are TGTGCCATCAGTACTAGCGGGGGCACAGATACGCAGTATTTT. It translates to CAISTSGGTDTQYF.

V gene TRBV7-2 combines with J gene TRBJ2-2; D not certain. This CDR3 contains 15 residues. V lost 3 bases, J lost 3 bases, and 11 bases lay in between. CDR1 and CDR2 (germline): SGHTA, FQGNSA. CDR3 sequence reads: CASSFYRPDTGELFF. The DNA for the CDR3 is TGTGCCAGCAGCTTTTACCGCCCGGACACCGGGGAGCTGTTTTTT.